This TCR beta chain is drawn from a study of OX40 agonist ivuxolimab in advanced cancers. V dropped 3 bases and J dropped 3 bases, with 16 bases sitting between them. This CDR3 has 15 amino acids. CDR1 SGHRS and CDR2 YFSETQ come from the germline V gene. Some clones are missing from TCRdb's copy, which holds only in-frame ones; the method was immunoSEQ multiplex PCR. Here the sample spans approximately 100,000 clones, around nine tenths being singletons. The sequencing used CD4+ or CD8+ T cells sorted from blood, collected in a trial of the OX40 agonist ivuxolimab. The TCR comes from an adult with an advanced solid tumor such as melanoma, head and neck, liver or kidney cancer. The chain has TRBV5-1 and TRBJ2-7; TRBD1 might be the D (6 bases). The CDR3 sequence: CASSYPGTTRYEQYF. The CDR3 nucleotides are TGCGCCAGCAGCTACCCCGGGACAACACGCTACGAGCAGTACTTC.